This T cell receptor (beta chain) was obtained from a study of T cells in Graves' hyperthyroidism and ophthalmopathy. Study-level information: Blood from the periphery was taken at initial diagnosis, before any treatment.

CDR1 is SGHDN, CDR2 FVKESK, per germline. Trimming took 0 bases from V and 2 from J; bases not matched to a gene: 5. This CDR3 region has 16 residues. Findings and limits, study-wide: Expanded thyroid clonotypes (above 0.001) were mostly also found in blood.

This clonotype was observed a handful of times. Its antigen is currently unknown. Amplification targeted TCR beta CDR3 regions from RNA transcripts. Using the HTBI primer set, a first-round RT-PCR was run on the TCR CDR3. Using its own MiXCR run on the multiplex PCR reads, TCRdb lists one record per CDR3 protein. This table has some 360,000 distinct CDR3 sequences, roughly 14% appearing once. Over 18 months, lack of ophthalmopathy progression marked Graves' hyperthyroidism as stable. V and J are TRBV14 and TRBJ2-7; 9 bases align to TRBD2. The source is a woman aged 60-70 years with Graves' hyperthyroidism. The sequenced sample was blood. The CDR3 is CASSQDRPSGTYEQYF. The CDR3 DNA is TGTGCCAGCAGCCAAGACCGGCCTAGCGGGACCTACGAGCAGTACTTC.